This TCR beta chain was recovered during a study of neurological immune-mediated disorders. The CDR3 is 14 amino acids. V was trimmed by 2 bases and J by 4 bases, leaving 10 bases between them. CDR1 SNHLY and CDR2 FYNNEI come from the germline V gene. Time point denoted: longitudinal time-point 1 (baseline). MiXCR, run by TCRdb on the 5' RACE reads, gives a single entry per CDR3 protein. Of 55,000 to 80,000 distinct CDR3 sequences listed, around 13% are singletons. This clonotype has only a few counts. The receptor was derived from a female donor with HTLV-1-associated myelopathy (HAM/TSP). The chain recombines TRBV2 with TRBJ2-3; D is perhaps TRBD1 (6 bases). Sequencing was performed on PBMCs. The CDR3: CASSENRVADTQYF. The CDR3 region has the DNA TGTGCCAGCAGTGAAAACAGGGTGGCAGATACGCAGTATTTT.